This TCR beta chain stems from a study of blood T cell repertoires in COVID-19 (dated by TCRdb to about 2020). Notes on the research overall: Collaborator samples came from the United States, Italy and Spain and covered acute and convalescent phases of COVID-19. The prospective study material was composed of cDNA or gDNA derived from T cells, B-cell-depleted T cells, or PBMCs. Deeply sampled blood TCRbeta repertoires from subjects exposed to, actively infected with, or recovered from COVID-19 were included in the dataset. The repertoires were released in a freely available public database intended as a resource for research on the immune response to SARS-CoV-2. Samples came from the ongoing ImmuneRACE study (first 160 participants) plus 1,254 subjects from 6 global collaborators. Nearly every sample came with metadata listing a de-identified subject ID, COVID-19 status, age in years and sex. HLA class I and class II types, where available, came from metadata supplied by the sample provider rather than from assay-based typing.

At one collaborating source in Seattle, patients were enrolled during active infection and were followed longitudinally through the course of disease. Each collaborating institution followed its own protocols to collect whole blood in K2EDTA tubes. For TCRbeta analysis, collaborator samples were shipped as frozen whole blood, as isolated PBMCs, or as DNA extracted from either sample type. About this clone itself: Its cognate antigen has yet to be identified. Base qualities were left out, and no much larger clone turns up one base away.

CDR1 and CDR2, looked up from the germline V gene, are MNHEY and SVGAGI. The CDR3 contains 15 residues, cysteine and phenylalanine counted. The kept DNA is CDR3 alone, 45 bases in frame from the first base. V has 6 bases trimmed and J has 2 bases trimmed; junction bases matching no gene number 6. What the study reported, not specific to this receptor: The quantity of clinical and demographic metadata differed by source and by participant and was supplied without curation.

The immunoSEQ Assay, a bias-controlled multiplex PCR, was used to amplify TCRbeta CDR3 regions from genomic DNA. Concerning the study's data processing: The number of nucleated cells in each sample was estimated by amplification of reference gene primers within the assay. Sequence reads were collapsed and filtered to measure the absolute abundance of every unique TCRbeta CDR3 rearrangement. Productive Simpson clonality was computed per sample as the square root of Simpson's diversity index over productive rearrangements. TCRdb provides this immuneACCESS table in a form limited to in-frame rearrangements. Some clones are lacking; in checked studies, under half of them reflect an unresolved V gene, and why the rest are absent is not known. V, J and clone size are taken as reported in that table, and D and trimming were inferred from the DNA itself. For this sample there are 150,000 or so clones; around 91% appear just once. The ten largest clonotypes hold around an eighth of the sample.

The TCR originated in a man aged 18-30 years with COVID-19, enrolled during active disease. The sample taken for sequencing was peripheral blood. The chain is assembled from TRBV6-5 and TRBJ2-1; the junction holds 8 bases that match TRBD2. The DNA sequence is as follows: TGTGCCAGCAGCCGAGCGGGAGTCACCTACAATGAGCAGTTCTTC. It is translated as CASSRAGVTYNEQFF.